The source of this T cell receptor beta chain is a study of cytomegalovirus exposure and HLA in healthy donors. The CDR3 covers 16 residues. V shed 0 bases, J shed 1 base, and the junction held 4 bases outside the gene matches. The V gene's germline CDR1 is SGHRS and CDR2 YFSETQ. This clone was seen just once. Some clones are missing from TCRdb's copy, which holds only in-frame ones; the method was immunoSEQ multiplex PCR. This sample yields 180,000 or so clones, of which around 87% are seen a single time; more than 1.3% belongs to the top ten. The specimen was PBMCs. The chain joins TRBV5-1 to TRBJ2-3; 8 nucleotides agree with TRBD2. This TCR came from a woman aged 30 to 39 in good health and CMV-seronegative. The CDR3 DNA follows: TGCGCCAGCAGCTTGGGCAGCGGGGGTGGCACAGATACGCAGTATTTT. Protein: CASSLGSGGGTDTQYF.